Each of the 12 T cell receptor beta chains below was sequenced from the same sample in a study of CD8+ T cells in alopecia areata. Documented treatment: oral pan-JAK inhibitor, 5-10 mg twice daily. Extracted from the samples, RNA was reverse transcribed into cDNA to serve as the sequencing template. Repertoires were generated with immunoSEQ multiplex PCR, while TCRdb's copy carries only in-frame clones and drops some. The sample lists some 220,000 clones; 50% to 70% were seen once. The sample consisted of CD4+ T cells sorted from blood, taken at week 4, from a patient treated with tofacitinib. Receptors were obtained from a human donor with alopecia areata.

The V call is TRBV9, the J call TRBJ2-5; D may be TRBD2 (5 bases). The ends were cut back, 2 bases at V and 5 bases at J, with 10 bases in the middle. The CDR3 spans 13 residues. Germline V gene lookup returns CDR1 SGDLS and CDR2 YYNGEE. This CDR3 reads CASSVRGSETQYF. CDR3 DNA: TGTGCCAGCAGCGTCCGGGGTTCGGAGACCCAGTACTTC.

The chain has TRBV30 and TRBJ2-2; D unclear. The length of the CDR3 is 14 residues. With 4 bases removed from V and 4 bases from J, the gap between germline ends came to 13 bases. CDR1 and CDR2 (germline): GTSNPN, SVGIG (reference sequence). CDR3 coding DNA: TGTGCCTGGAAAAATGATGTTGCCACCGGGGAGCTGTTTTTT. Translating it yields CAWKNDVATGELFF.

The chain links TRBV29-1 to TRBJ2-3; D uncertain. Germline V CDR1 and CDR2: SQVTM, ANQGSEA. CDR3 size: 11 residues. Trimming removed 5 bases at V and 4 bases at J, with 7 bases between. As DNA, the CDR3 is TGCAGCGTTCTACCCCCAGATACGCAGTATTTT. Translated: CSVLPPDTQYF.

This clone has only a few counts. The V call is TRBV6-5, the J call TRBJ2-1; possibly TRBD2 for D (6 bases). Germline CDR1 is MNHEY and CDR2 is SVGAGI. V lost 10 bases and J 11 bases, leaving 24 bases between the germline ends. The CDR3 spans 14 residues. The chain's CDR3 is CAITGAGTLRKQFF. CDR3 bases: TGTGCCATCACTGGTGCGGGGACCCTCAGGAAGCAGTTCTTC.

The chain uses TRBV29-1 and TRBJ1-1; D possibly corresponds to TRBD1 (5 bases). This CDR3 contains 15 residues. Trimming took off 4 bases at V and 3 bases at J, with 18 bases between the two ends. Per germline, CDR1 SQVTM and CDR2 ANQGSEA. The CDR3 protein is CSVAPLAGIDTEAFF. CDR3 coding DNA: TGCAGCGTTGCCCCCCTGGCAGGGATCGACACTGAAGCTTTCTTT.

The genes are TRBV4-3 and TRBJ2-7; D remains unclear. This CDR3 contains 13 residues. The germline V and J ends were trimmed by 0 bases and 3 bases, with 6 bases remaining between them. CDR1 is LGHNA and CDR2 is YSLEER in the germline V gene. CDR3 nucleotides: TGCGCCAGCAGCCAAGATTTAGTCTACGAGCAGTACTTC. Encoded protein: CASSQDLVYEQYF.

Only a few counts were recorded for this clone. This chain uses TRBV14 with TRBJ1-2; no clear D. This CDR3 is 14 amino acids long. The germline gives CDR1 SGHDN, CDR2 FVKESK. V gave up 0 bases and J gave up 8 bases, with 13 bases separating them. CDR3 in DNA: TGTGCCAGCAGCCAAGACTGGACGGGAGAGGGCTACACCTTC. The encoded protein is CASSQDWTGEGYTF.

This clone was counted only a few times. The chain is built from TRBV14 and TRBJ2-3, with D perhaps matching TRBD2 (6 bases). Between the trimmed V and J ends, which lost 1 base and 0 bases, there was a span of 11 bases. The CDR3 has 16 amino acids. Germline V gives CDR1 SGHDN, CDR2 FVKESK. This CDR3 reads CASSQVWDLSTDTQYF. In DNA, the CDR3 is TGTGCCAGCAGCCAAGTCTGGGACTTAAGCACAGATACGCAGTATTTT.

Regarding this clone: A junction end diverges from the germline sequence, so it may reflect a read error. The rearrangement uses TRBV4-3 and TRBJ1-2, with D perhaps TRBD1 (5 bases). The CDR3 is 13 residues long. Germline lookup yields CDR1 LGHNA and CDR2 YSLEER. CDR3 amino acids: CASSQGGGETAFF. The CDR3 nucleotides read TGCGCCAGCAGCCAAGGCGGGGGAGAGACAGCCTTTTTC.

The chain has TRBV11-2 and TRBJ2-7; TRBD1 matches at 7 bases. Germline V gives CDR1 SGHAT, CDR2 FQNNGV. V lost 5 bases to trimming and J lost 2 bases; unmatched junction nucleotides: 9. This CDR3 comprises 15 residues. CDR3 sequence reads: CASSPVRDSTYEQYF. DNA of the CDR3: TGTGCCAGCAGCCCCGTCCGGGACAGTACCTACGAGCAGTACTTC.

This clone showed up just a few times. The CDR3, as DNA: TGCAGCGCCCGGACAGGGTTTGACTATGGCTACACCTTC. This translates into CSARTGFDYGYTF. The chain combines TRBV29-1 with TRBJ1-2; 8 nucleotides agree with TRBD1. Germline-derived CDR1 and CDR2 are SQVTM and ANQGSEA. Losses at the gene ends were 7 bases for V and 3 bases for J; bases not matched to a gene: 7. This CDR3 is built from 13 residues.

This clone turned up a few times. The chain has TRBV19 and TRBJ1-1; no clear D gene. The V and J ends lost 9 bases and 10 bases respectively, with 18 bases between them. This CDR3 is 12 amino acids long. Germline CDR1 LNHDA, CDR2 SQIVND (reference sequence). CDR3 sequence (DNA): TGTGCCAGGCCCAAGTGTGGAGGAGGAGCTTTCTTT. It codes for CARPKCGGGAFF.